These 25 T cell receptor beta chains came from one sample sequenced in a study of shared clonotypes between healthy human individuals. This table comes from immunoSEQ multiplex PCR, and its TCRdb copy is limited to in-frame clones, with some not included. Of millions of clones listed, 90% to 95% were seen once; the top ten hold 0.35% to 0.5%. Sequenced: naive CD4+ T cells from PBMCs. As for subset: CD45RA+ positively selected. These receptors all stem from a man between 18 and 35 years old in good health. Some clones in this sample may be carry-over from other donors' samples.

The V gene is TRBV28, the J gene TRBJ2-3, with D perhaps TRBD2 (7 bases). This CDR3 comprises 14 residues. Per the germline V gene, CDR1 is MDHEN and CDR2 is SYDVKM. The V and J ends lost 11 bases and 2 bases respectively, with 17 bases between them. The CDR3 DNA reads TGTGCCTCCCACCTCGGGGGGCCCACAGATACGCAGTATTTT. This sequence encodes CASHLGGPTDTQYF.

V is TRBV7-9 and J is TRBJ2-7; no clear D. The CDR3 runs to 16 residues. Trimming removed 2 bases at V and 1 base at J, with 15 bases between. The germline V gene encodes CDR1 SEHNR and CDR2 FQNEAQ (reference sequence). CDR3 in DNA: TGTGCCAGCAGCTTAACGGAGCGAGCGTATTCCTACGAGCAGTACTTC. Protein: CASSLTERAYSYEQYF.

About this clone: The same CDR3 also results from other DNA sequences found in this sample. The chain couples TRBV6-4 to TRBJ1-2, with 9 bases aligning to TRBD1. Germline loops: CDR1 MRHNA, CDR2 SNTAGT. Germline trimming cut 4 bases from V and 5 bases from J; bases unmatched to any gene: 2. The CDR3 has 13 amino acids. The CDR3 spells CASSGGTGYGYTF. CDR3 sequence (DNA): TGTGCCAGCAGTGGCGGGACAGGGTATGGCTACACCTTC.

This clone was found once. The gene calls are TRBV7-2 and TRBJ2-7, with 11 bases matching TRBD2. The CDR3 runs 13 residues. The J segment lost 9 bases and the V segment lost 8 bases, leaving 9 bases of the junction unmatched. In germline, CDR1 is SGHTA, CDR2 FQGNSA. CDR3: CASEGLAEAGQYF. The CDR3 DNA reads as TGTGCCAGCGAGGGACTAGCGGAAGCTGGGCAGTACTTC.

The chain uses TRBV7-2 and TRBJ2-3; 7 bases agree with TRBD2. With V trimmed by 4 bases and J by 9 bases, 16 bases remained unmatched. CDR3 size: 16 residues. The germline V gene encodes CDR1 SGHTA and CDR2 FQGNSA. The DNA of the CDR3 is TGTGCCAGCAGCTCTTGGGGGGGAGCGGGAACGGACACGCAGTATTTT. Encoded protein: CASSSWGGAGTDTQYF. The entire variable domain, with the rest obtained from reference TRBV7-2 and TRBJ2-3, is as follows: GAGVSQSPSNKVTEKGKDVELRCDPISGHTALYWYRQSLGQGLEFLIYFQGNSAPDKSGLPSDRFSAERTGGSVSTLTIQRTQQEDSAVYLCASSSWGGAGTDTQYFGPGTRLTVL.

The chain carries TRBV10-2 and TRBJ2-3; D is ambiguous. The CDR3 extends over 13 amino acids. Germline lookup yields CDR1 WSHSY and CDR2 SAAADI. Trimming stripped 8 bases from V and 0 bases from J, with 9 bases between. The CDR3 DNA reads TGCGCCAGCCTCTTCCCTAGCACAGATACGCAGTATTTT. Its protein is CASLFPSTDTQYF.

The rearrangement uses TRBV6-1 and TRBJ1-2; D remains unclear. The length of the CDR3 is 14 residues. Germline lookup yields CDR1 MNHNS and CDR2 SASEGT. The V end lost 0 bases, the J end lost 3 bases, and 8 bases lay between the germline ends. CDR3 in DNA: TGTGCCAGCAGTGAAGCTGCAGGTTACTATGGCTACACCTTC. Translating gives CASSEAAGYYGYTF.

The chain has TRBV18 and TRBJ2-1; D is uncertain. Trimming left V 2 bases short and J 5 bases short, with 16 bases between. Germline V CDR1 and CDR2: KGHSH, LQKENI. This CDR3 is 16 amino acids long. CDR3 sequence (DNA): TGTGCCAGCTCACCAACTACCCCTTCGAGACACAATGAGCAGTTCTTC. Its protein is CASSPTTPSRHNEQFF.

Regarding this clone: The same CDR3 can be traced to other DNA sequences in this sample. The chain carries TRBV4-3 and TRBJ2-7; 8 positions match TRBD1. CDR1 is LGHNA and CDR2 is YSLEER in the germline V gene. Trimming at V came to 1 base and at J to 4 bases, leaving 0 bases not matched to a gene. This CDR3 comprises 13 residues. CDR3 protein: CASSQGTGYEQYF. As DNA, the CDR3 is TGCGCCAGCAGCCAAGGGACAGGGTACGAGCAGTACTTC.

This rearrangement joins TRBV6-5 to TRBJ2-1, with 14 bases that match TRBD2. From germline, CDR1 is MNHEY and CDR2 SVGAGI. Trimming cost V 3 bases and J 7 bases; bases outside gene matches: 5. The CDR3 length is 16 residues. CDR3 amino acids: CASSYVGTSGSNEQFF. The CDR3 DNA follows: TGTGCCAGCAGTTATGTTGGGACTAGCGGGAGTAATGAGCAGTTCTTC.

The chain is built from TRBV9 and TRBJ1-3; no definite D call. V was cut by 2 bases and J by 0 bases, with 15 bases left in between. The CDR3 spans 17 residues. Germline loops: CDR1 SGDLS, CDR2 YYNGEE. In nucleotides, the CDR3 is TGTGCCAGCAGCGTGAGTTTAGGTGTAAGCTCTGGAAACACCATATATTTT. It is translated as CASSVSLGVSSGNTIYF.

The chain has TRBV6-4 and TRBJ2-2; maybe TRBD2 (5 bases). The ends were cut back, 5 bases at V and 7 bases at J, with 11 bases in the middle. This CDR3 contains 13 residues. Germline V gene sequence: CDR1 MRHNA, CDR2 SNTAGT. CDR3 residues: CASSRGHGGELFF. The CDR3 nucleotides read TGTGCCAGCAGTAGAGGGCACGGCGGGGAGCTGTTTTTT.

As for this clone: The sample contains more than one DNA sequence encoding this CDR3. The chain couples TRBV6-5 to TRBJ1-3; D not resolved. The CDR3 loop spans 14 amino acids. The V end lost 2 bases, the J end lost 1 base, and 6 bases lay between the germline ends. CDR1 is MNHEY, CDR2 SVGAGI, per germline. The CDR3 sequence: CASSYGRSGNTIYF. The CDR3 coding sequence is TGTGCCAGCAGTTACGGGAGATCTGGAAACACCATATATTTT.

J is TRBJ2-2 and V is TRBV5-1; TRBD2 aligns across 10 bases. Germline-derived CDR1 and CDR2 are SGHRS and YFSETQ. The CDR3 runs 18 residues. With 7 bases clipped from V and 3 bases from J, the junction kept 15 bases outside the gene matches. The CDR3 sequence: CASSLEGAGGPYTGELFF. CDR3 coding DNA: TGCGCCAGCTCCCTCGAGGGAGCGGGAGGGCCTTACACCGGGGAGCTGTTTTTT.

The chain employs TRBV6-1 and TRBJ1-4, with D maybe TRBD1 (6 bases). V lost 6 bases and J 3 bases, leaving 14 bases between the germline ends. In germline, CDR1 is MNHNS, CDR2 SASEGT. The CDR3 covers 15 residues. CDR3 protein: CASRRQVLPNEKLFF. The CDR3 nucleotides are TGTGCCAGCAGGCGACAGGTTCTCCCTAATGAAAAACTGTTTTTT.

V is TRBV5-5 and J is TRBJ2-7; D is ambiguous. The V end was cut by 0 bases, the J end by 6 bases, with 13 bases between. The V gene's germline CDR1 is SGHKS and CDR2 YYEKEE (reference sequence). This CDR3 has 14 amino acids. CDR3 DNA sequence: TGTGCCAGCAGCTTGGATGGGGTCCGGCTCGAGCAGTACTTC. Encoded protein: CASSLDGVRLEQYF.

This sequence joins TRBV5-1 and TRBJ2-2; 8 bases are shared with TRBD2. Trimming cost V 0 bases and J 4 bases; bases outside gene matches: 2. This CDR3 has 15 amino acids. CDR1 is SGHRS, CDR2 YFSETQ, per germline. In DNA form, the CDR3 reads TGCGCCAGCAGCTTGGCAAGCGGGAGCACCGGGGAGCTGTTTTTT. It yields the protein CASSLASGSTGELFF.

The CDR3 region is CASSSRTALTEAFF. In DNA, the CDR3 is TGTGCCAGCAGCTCGCGGACAGCTCTCACTGAAGCTTTCTTT. The V gene is TRBV5-6, the J gene TRBJ1-1; a possible D gene is TRBD1 (6 bases). CDR1 SGHDT and CDR2 YYEEEE come from the germline V gene. Deletions cut 3 bases from V and 4 bases from J, with 13 bases between. The CDR3 consists of 14 residues.

This clone was counted once. The chain links TRBV11-1 to TRBJ2-7; D could derive from TRBD1 or TRBD2 (5 bases each). V lost 5 bases to trimming and J lost 1 base, with 12 bases between them. This CDR3 spans 14 amino acids. The germline V gene encodes CDR1 SGHAT and CDR2 FQDESV (reference sequence). CDR3 amino acids: CASSLGTQSYEQYF. The CDR3 coding sequence is TGTGCCAGCAGCCTTGGGACCCAATCCTACGAGCAGTACTTC.

The genes are TRBV28 and TRBJ2-5; 9 positions match TRBD1. The CDR3 is made up of 16 amino acids. From germline, CDR1 is MDHEN and CDR2 SYDVKM. Losses at the gene ends were 5 bases for V and 1 base for J; bases not matched to a gene: 8. The CDR3, as DNA: TGTGCCAGCAGTAGGGGACAGGGAGGCCCCCAAGAGACCCAGTACTTC. Translating it yields CASSRGQGGPQETQYF.

V usage is TRBV11-2 and J usage is TRBJ2-1; no firm D call. V lost 5 bases and J 9 bases, leaving 14 bases between the germline ends. CDR1 is SGHAT, CDR2 FQNNGV, per germline. CDR3 length equals 13 residues. CDR3 nucleotides: TGTGCCAGCAGCCTGCTGGAGCCGGGTGAGCAGTTCTTC. Protein sequence: CASSLLEPGEQFF.

Concerning this clone itself: The same CDR3 also results from other DNA sequences found in this sample. The rearrangement links TRBV6-5 to TRBJ2-7; TRBD2 aligns across 8 bases. The CDR3 covers 14 residues. Germline-derived CDR1 and CDR2 are MNHEY and SVGAGI. V was clipped by 2 bases and J by 3 bases; unmatched bases: 3. CDR3 protein: CASSYRAGGYEQYF. DNA for the CDR3: TGTGCCAGCAGTTACAGGGCGGGGGGCTACGAGCAGTACTTC.

The J gene is TRBJ2-7, the V gene TRBV5-1, with D perhaps TRBD1 or TRBD2 (5 bases each). This CDR3 is 15 amino acids long. From germline, CDR1 is SGHRS and CDR2 YFSETQ. Trimming stripped 3 bases from V and 2 bases from J, with 15 bases between. CDR3 protein: CASSSMWDPAYEQYF. For the CDR3, the DNA is TGCGCCAGCAGCTCCATGTGGGACCCAGCCTACGAGCAGTACTTC. Full variable domain (remainder filled in from reference TRBV5-1 and TRBJ2-7): KAGVTQTPRYLIKTRGQQVTLSCSPISGHRSVSWYQQTPGQGLQFLFEYFSETQRNKGNFPGRFSGRQFSNSRSEMNVSTLELGDSALYLCASSSMWDPAYEQYFGPGTRLTVT.

The table lists this clone with a count of one. The V gene is TRBV29-1, the J gene TRBJ1-2, with 7 nucleotides matching TRBD1. Trimming removed 4 bases from V and 5 bases from J; junction bases left unmatched: 4. The germline gives CDR1 SQVTM, CDR2 ANQGSEA. The CDR3 is made up of 12 amino acids. In DNA form, the CDR3 reads TGCAGCGTTGGATCGGGACAGTATGGCTACACCTTC. This gives the protein CSVGSGQYGYTF.

The chain links TRBV2 to TRBJ1-6, with TRBD1 matching 7 bases. There are 15 residues in the CDR3. The germline gives CDR1 SNHLY, CDR2 FYNNEI. Trimming cost V 4 bases and J 7 bases; bases outside gene matches: 7. CDR3 sequence reads: CASSVQGTENSPLHF. DNA for the CDR3: TGTGCCAGCAGTGTACAGGGGACTGAGAATTCACCCCTCCACTTT.